The source of this T cell receptor (delta chain) is a study of DNA immune sequencing with unique molecular identifiers (dated by TCRdb to 2020 to 2021). For the study in its entirety: Using immunomagnetic cell separation, gammadelta T cells were enriched from buffy coats, and the genomic DNA of these cells was sequenced. Healthy individuals were used as donors, and sorted peripheral blood gammadelta T cells were profiled from some 11 of these donors. Fluorescence-activated cell sorting was used to enrich gammadelta T cells from PBMC of nine to ten healthy individuals. To compare enriched with non-enriched material, 85 to 100 ng of enriched gammadelta T-cell DNA and 0.8 to 1 ug of non-enriched PBMC DNA were sequenced. The study developed and validated an ultrasensitive DNA-based TRD repertoire sequencing method using PCR-introduced unique molecular identifiers. Validation of the sequencing method was done both on synthetic reference molecules and on blood samples taken from healthy individuals.

Here V drops 4 bases and J drops 1 base, and the junction holds 14 bases not matched to any gene. The CDR1 and CDR2 encoded by the germline V gene are TSWWSYY and QGS. Reading from cysteine to phenylalanine, the CDR3 counts 19 amino acids. Only the CDR3 DNA stays, 57 bases, in frame from base 1. As concerns this clone: The specificity of this receptor is unknown. Nothing much larger sits one base from this clone, and base qualities are not available.

Study-wide conclusions, independent of this receptor: TRD repertoire diversity varied between healthy donors, with several donors highly oligoclonal where top 5 clonotypes exceeded half of productive molecules. Among clonotypes in healthy donors, TRDV2 paired with TRDJ1 was identified as the most common TRD rearrangement. Novel TRD sequences not targeted by the primers cannot be detected by the primer-based approach.

The library came from multiplex PCR. A 32-plex assay amplified the genomic DNA, with primers for all 8 TRDV and 4 TRDJ genes spanning the CDR3. A 12-nucleotide UMI was attached over about 3 barcoding PCR cycles, and a second PCR was then run with Illumina adapter primers. Libraries were purified with AMPure XP beads and quality-checked on a Fragment Analyzer with the HS NGS Fragment kit. An Illumina MiniSeq mid-output kit with 20% PhiX and 150 cycles of paired-end reads was used for sequencing. The study's processing was this. MIGEC version 1.2.9 was used to process reads, grouping reads by UMI and building error-corrected consensus sequences. For post-processing, modified scripts from VDJtools version 1.2.1 were used together with the tcR R package. For TCRdb, the public reads were processed anew by CATT, and duplicate DNA sequences were folded into one row. Here the V and J calls rest on TCRdb's processing, not on the authors' analysis. In all, the sample holds approximately 2,500 delta-chain clones, and roughly 13% of those were seen once. The ten most abundant clones make up less than 25% of the sample.

The sequence was collected from a human donor in good health. The chain is assembled from TRDV1 and TRDJ1; 11 middle bases align to TRDD3. TCRdb lists no J gene, so it was determined here by aligning the DNA to germline. Sequencing input: gamma-delta T cells from PBMCs. The CDR3 amino acid sequence is: CALGGLLPGGGYATDKLIF. The DNA sequence is as follows: TGTGCTCTTGGGGGACTGCTACCAGGTGGGGGATACGCCACCGATAAACTCATCTTT.